The rows below give T cell receptor beta chains drawn from one sample of a study of shared clonotypes between healthy human individuals. Sequenced by immunoSEQ multiplex PCR; TCRdb stores in-frame clones only, minus some. The repertoire holds millions of clones, with 85% to 95% as singletons. The material sequenced was naive CD8+ T cells from PBMCs. Receptors were obtained from a man younger than 30 in good health. Some clones in this sample may be carry-over from other donors' samples. Each CDR3 is given with its conserved first and last residue. The order of the fields is J gene, V gene, D gene, clone size, CDR3 protein, CDR3 DNA. D genes are given only for firm matches. A clone size is listed for some rows: how often the clone was seen (once, few, many), or a class if it is expanded.

TRBJ1-2 | TRBV29-1 | - | - | CSVDPRDGTNYGYTF | TGCAGCGTTGACCCCCGGGACGGCACTAACTATGGCTACACCTTC
TRBJ2-5 | TRBV7-6 | TRBD2 | - | CASSPGWLAGILETQYF | TGTGCCAGCAGCCCGGGATGGCTAGCGGGAATCTTGGAGACCCAGTACTTC
TRBJ2-1 | TRBV11-2 | - | - | CASSLGWQFIETYNEQFF | TGTGCCAGCAGCTTAGGGTGGCAGTTTATAGAAACCTACAATGAGCAGTTCTTC
TRBJ2-1 | TRBV4-1 | TRBD2 | few | CASSPAVGGRVGNEQFF | TGCGCCAGCAGCCCGGCCGTTGGCGGGAGGGTGGGGAATGAGCAGTTCTTC
TRBJ2-2 | TRBV30 | TRBD1 | - | CACYQGAPGELFF | TGTGCCTGTTACCAGGGGGCCCCCGGGGAGCTGTTTTTT
TRBJ2-1 | TRBV27 | TRBD2 | - | CASSPGTSGYNEQFF | TGTGCCAGCAGCCCCGGGACTAGTGGGTACAATGAGCAGTTCTTC
TRBJ2-1 | TRBV29-1 | TRBD2 | - | CSVVNLAGLGYNEQFF | TGCAGCGTTGTCAACCTAGCGGGACTCGGATACAATGAGCAGTTCTTC
TRBJ1-1 | TRBV28 | - | - | CASSFLLGTEAFF | TGTGCCAGCAGTTTTCTTTTAGGAACTGAAGCTTTCTTT
TRBJ1-2 | TRBV27 | TRBD1 | - | CASSFMAGQWSQDYTF | TGTGCCAGCAGTTTTATGGCGGGACAGTGGAGTCAAGACTACACCTTC
TRBJ1-5 | TRBV27 | - | - | CASSLTPSEAAQHF | TGTGCCAGCAGTTTAACCCCCTCGGAGGCGGCCCAGCATTTT
TRBJ2-1 | TRBV29-1 | - | - | CSVVAQALEQFF | TGCAGCGTTGTGGCTCAGGCCCTTGAGCAGTTCTTC
TRBJ2-5 | TRBV7-6 | - | - | CASSLTWGQETQYF | TGTGCCAGCAGCTTAACCTGGGGACAAGAGACCCAGTACTTC
TRBJ2-2 | TRBV7-8 | TRBD2 | - | CASSRGRLAGDPTTGELFF | TGTGCCAGCAGCCGAGGGCGGCTAGCGGGAGATCCTACCACCGGGGAGCTGTTTTTT
TRBJ1-5 | TRBV7-8 | TRBD1 | - | CASGLQGSNQPQHF | TGTGCCAGCGGACTACAGGGGAGTAATCAGCCCCAGCATTTT
TRBJ1-2 | TRBV5-1 | TRBD1 | - | CASSLQGAEGYTF | TGCGCCAGCAGCCTACAGGGGGCTGAGGGCTACACCTTC
TRBJ2-2 | TRBV25-1 | - | - | CASRFMDFGELFF | TGTGCCAGCAGGTTTATGGATTTCGGGGAGCTGTTTTTT
TRBJ2-1 | TRBV27 | - | - | CASSWGTWDEQFF | TGTGCCAGCAGTTGGGGAACTTGGGATGAGCAGTTCTTC
TRBJ2-1 | TRBV27 | TRBD2 | once | CASSLLLAAAYNEQFF | TGTGCCAGCAGTTTACTCCTAGCGGCCGCCTACAATGAGCAGTTCTTC
TRBJ1-1 | TRBV19 | - | - | CASSILAGEMNTEAFF | TGTGCCAGTAGTATTTTGGCAGGGGAGATGAACACTGAAGCTTTCTTT
TRBJ1-4 | TRBV4-3 | - | - | CASSRKLGMGEKLFF | TGCGCCAGCAGCCGAAAGCTGGGAATGGGCGAAAAACTGTTTTTT
TRBJ2-6 | TRBV5-4 | TRBD1 | - | CASSLGQGYTGANVLTF | TGTGCCAGCAGCTTGGGACAGGGGTATACTGGGGCCAACGTCCTGACTTTC
TRBJ1-2 | TRBV5-6 | - | - | CASSRGSRHYGYTF | TGTGCCAGCAGCCGGGGGTCCCGACACTATGGCTACACCTTC
TRBJ1-4 | TRBV7-9 | - | - | CASSSRDGGEKLFF | TGTGCCAGCAGCTCCCGGGACGGGGGAGAAAAACTGTTTTTT
TRBJ1-3 | TRBV10-3 | - | - | CASIQGLSGNTIYF | TGTGCCAGCATCCAGGGTTTGAGTGGAAACACCATATATTTT
TRBJ2-1 | TRBV28 | - | - | CASSPLNEQFF | TGTGCCAGCAGCCCCCTTAATGAGCAGTTCTTC
TRBJ2-2 | TRBV19 | - | - | CASSIWRAGELFF | TGTGCCAGTAGTATCTGGAGAGCCGGGGAGCTGTTTTTT
TRBJ2-5 | TRBV4-2 | - | - | CASSQDKETYWETQYF | TGTGCCAGCAGCCAAGATAAGGAGACATACTGGGAGACCCAGTACTTC
TRBJ2-3 | TRBV19 | - | - | CASSDPQWTPNTQYF | TGTGCCAGTAGTGACCCACAATGGACACCCAATACGCAGTATTTT
TRBJ2-2 | TRBV12-5 | - | few | CASGLGTLPPGELFF | TGTGCTAGTGGCCTCGGGACACTTCCTCCCGGGGAGCTGTTTTTT
TRBJ2-7 | TRBV7-2 | - | - | CASSLDWYSKYEQYF | TGTGCCAGCAGCTTAGATTGGTACTCTAAATACGAGCAGTACTTC
TRBJ2-5 | TRBV2 | TRBD2 | - | CASSRTSGRWAQETQYF | TGTGCCAGCAGTCGGACTAGCGGGAGGTGGGCCCAAGAGACCCAGTACTTC
TRBJ2-1 | TRBV29-1 | - | - | CSVSGTSSSYNEQFF | TGCAGCGTATCCGGGACCTCCAGCTCCTACAATGAGCAGTTCTTC
TRBJ1-2 | TRBV5-1 | TRBD1 | - | CASSFWTGDGYTF | TGCGCCAGCAGCTTCTGGACAGGGGATGGCTACACCTTC
TRBJ2-1 | TRBV11-2 | - | - | CASSLRAPVPDEQFF | TGTGCCAGCAGCTTACGGGCCCCCGTACCCGATGAGCAGTTCTTC
TRBJ2-7 | TRBV5-8 | - | - | CASSLPPPYEQYF | TGTGCCAGCAGCTTACCACCGCCCTACGAGCAGTACTTC
TRBJ1-5 | TRBV27 | TRBD1 | once | CASSRDSSNQPQHF | TGTGCCAGCAGCCGGGACAGTTCCAATCAGCCCCAGCATTTT
TRBJ2-1 | TRBV5-6 | - | - | CASSSHDRDGSYNEQFF | TGTGCCAGCAGCTCCCACGACCGGGACGGTAGCTACAATGAGCAGTTCTTC
TRBJ2-1 | TRBV4-1 | TRBD2 | - | CASSGRPGLAGNEQFF | TGCGCCAGCAGCGGCCGACCGGGACTAGCGGGCAATGAGCAGTTCTTC
TRBJ1-1 | TRBV19 | TRBD1 | once | CASCSIRTGRADLNTEAFF | TGTGCCAGTTGTAGTATACGGACAGGGCGAGCCGACCTGAACACTGAAGCTTTCTTT
TRBJ2-3 | TRBV5-1 | TRBD2 | - | CAPESPSGRSEDTQYF | TGCGCCCCCGAGAGTCCTAGCGGGCGTAGTGAGGATACGCAGTATTTT
TRBJ2-3 | TRBV6-5 | - | - | CASSYQGTTDTQYF | TGTGCCAGCAGTTACCAGGGAACCACAGATACGCAGTATTTT
TRBJ2-7 | TRBV5-1 | TRBD2 | - | CASSLAGYNEQYF | TGCGCCAGCAGCTTAGCGGGGTACAACGAGCAGTACTTC
TRBJ2-1 | TRBV7-2 | - | - | CASSLITFGEQFF | TGTGCCAGCAGCTTAATCACCTTCGGTGAGCAGTTCTTC
TRBJ1-1 | TRBV27 | TRBD1 | - | CASSLSMTGTEAFF | TGTGCCAGCAGTTTATCAATGACAGGGACTGAAGCTTTCTTT
TRBJ1-5 | TRBV2 | TRBD1 | once | CASSEGQGTNQPQHF | TGTGCCAGCAGTGAGGGACAGGGAACTAATCAGCCCCAGCATTTT
TRBJ2-6 | TRBV5-1 | TRBD1 | - | CASSLSGRGQWFSGANVLTF | TGCGCCAGCAGCCTCTCGGGCAGGGGGCAGTGGTTCTCTGGGGCCAACGTCCTGACTTTC
TRBJ2-4 | TRBV7-9 | - | - | CASSLVATANIQYF | TGTGCCAGCAGCTTAGTGGCGACAGCAAACATTCAGTACTTC